This T cell receptor (beta chain) was obtained from a study of technical replicates of blood from several donors. The count of this clone is one. V was pared by 8 bases and J by 5 bases, with 11 bases of the junction left unmatched. Per germline, CDR1 LNHDA and CDR2 SQIVND (reference sequence). The CDR3 spans 15 residues. Method: immunoSEQ multiplex PCR; TCRdb's copy keeps in-frame clones and lacks some. The sample holds about 97,000 clones, roughly 95% seen once. The chain employs TRBV19 and TRBJ2-1; 8 bases line up with TRBD2. The sequencing input was T cells isolated from PBMCs. This receptor was identified in a human donor in good health. Written as DNA, the CDR3 is TGTGCCAGTTCCAAAGCGGGAGCTTTGGACAATGAGCAGTTCTTC. Translation gives CASSKAGALDNEQFF.